Below are 15 T cell receptor beta chains sequenced from a single sample in a study of shared clonotypes between healthy human individuals. Produced via immunoSEQ multiplex PCR; TCRdb's table is partial and in-frame only. Among a few million clones listed, roughly 93% were seen once. Material for sequencing was naive CD4+ T cells from PBMCs. Regarding subset: CD45RA+ positively selected. Receptor source: a man between 18 and 35 years old in good health. Some clones in this sample may be carry-over from other donors' samples.

The V call is TRBV14, the J call TRBJ1-2, with D maybe TRBD1 (6 bases). This CDR3 region has 14 residues. The V gene's germline CDR1 is SGHDN and CDR2 FVKESK. Trimming stripped 0 bases from V and 5 bases from J, with 10 bases between. In DNA form, the CDR3 reads TGTGCCAGCAGCCAAGACCGGGACATATATGGCTACACCTTC. Translation gives CASSQDRDIYGYTF.

This chain uses TRBV28 with TRBJ2-6, with D unresolved. The CDR3 covers 14 residues. Trimming cost V 4 bases and J 3 bases, with 7 bases left between them. Germline V CDR1 and CDR2: MDHEN, SYDVKM. CDR3 loop: CASSSTVGANVLTF. CDR3 nucleotides: TGTGCCAGCAGTTCAACGGTTGGGGCCAACGTCCTGACTTTC.

The genes are TRBV10-2 and TRBJ1-1; D may be TRBD1 (6 bases). From germline, CDR1 is WSHSY and CDR2 SAAADI. The CDR3 covers 14 residues. V was trimmed by 9 bases and J by 4 bases, leaving 18 bases between them. The CDR3 DNA follows: TGCGCCAGTAGCAGGGGTCCCGAGGGCACTGAAGCTTTCTTT. It translates to CASSRGPEGTEAFF.

The chain recombines TRBV18 with TRBJ2-2, with 8 bases matching TRBD2. After removal of 2 bases from V and 3 bases from J, the junction contained 5 bases not matched to a gene. This CDR3 has 16 amino acids. From germline, CDR1 is KGHSH and CDR2 LQKENI. CDR3 sequence (DNA): TGTGCCAGCTCACCAATCTGGCGGGAGGACACCGGGGAGCTGTTTTTT. It translates to CASSPIWREDTGELFF.

This CDR3 is CASRGFGFDGYTF. In nucleotides, the CDR3 is TGTGCCAGCAGGGGCTTCGGCTTTGATGGCTACACCTTC. The chain combines TRBV28 with TRBJ1-2; D ambiguous. V lost 6 bases to trimming and J lost 6 bases, with 14 bases between them. The germline V gene has CDR1 MDHEN and CDR2 SYDVKM. The CDR3 spans 13 residues.

The genes are TRBV5-1 and TRBJ1-1; D is possibly TRBD1 (5 bases). The CDR3 runs 13 residues. Trimming removed 2 bases from V and 8 bases from J, with 13 bases in between. Germline CDR1 SGHRS, CDR2 YFSETQ. The CDR3 region has the DNA TGCGCCAGCAGCTTAGCGGGGGTGGCCGAAGCTTTCTTT. The encoded protein is CASSLAGVAEAFF.

This sequence joins TRBV7-2 and TRBJ2-7; D not certain. The CDR3 is 13 amino acids. Trimming took off 0 bases at V and 3 bases at J, with 6 bases between the two ends. Germline CDR1 is SGHTA and CDR2 is FQGNSA. For the CDR3, the DNA is TGTGCCAGCAGCTTAGCGGCTCACTACGAGCAGTACTTC. Its protein product is CASSLAAHYEQYF.

The chain joins TRBV6-5 to TRBJ1-2, with D tentatively TRBD1 (6 bases). This CDR3 is 14 amino acids long. Germline V gene sequence: CDR1 MNHEY, CDR2 SVGAGI. V lost 6 bases and J lost 6, with 17 bases in between. The CDR3 coding sequence is TGTGCCAGCAGCCCGTTGGGGGCAGGAAATGGCTACACCTTC. This codes for CASSPLGAGNGYTF.

This CDR3 reads CASSLPSHEQYF. DNA of the CDR3: TGCGCCAGCAGCTTGCCGTCCCACGAGCAGTACTTC. The chain is built from TRBV5-1 and TRBJ2-7, with D unclear. Germline V gene data show CDR1 as SGHRS and CDR2 as YFSETQ. The V gene lost 1 base and the J gene lost 5 bases, with 7 bases spanning the gap. The CDR3 contains 12 residues.

This clone was picked up one time. The sample holds other DNA sequences that translate to the same CDR3. V usage is TRBV18 and J usage is TRBJ2-3; no clear D gene. The CDR3 loop spans 13 amino acids. Germline assignment: CDR1 KGHSH and CDR2 LQKENI. V dropped 3 bases and J dropped 2 bases, with 6 bases sitting between them. As DNA, the CDR3 is TGTGCCAGCTCACCGGGCAACACAGATACGCAGTATTTT. Protein: CASSPGNTDTQYF. Combining the CDR3 with reference TRBV18 and TRBJ2-3 gives the whole variable domain NAGVMQNPRHLVRRRGQEARLRCSPMKGHSHVYWYRQLPEEGLKFMVYLQKENIIDESGMPKERFSAEFPKEGPSILRIQQVVRGDSAAYFCASSPGNTDTQYFGPGTRLTVL.

CDR3: CASSLFGQLSTDTQYF. The CDR3 region has the DNA TGTGCCAGCAGTTTATTTGGACAGCTTAGCACAGATACGCAGTATTTT. This chain joins TRBV28 and TRBJ2-3, with a weak D call TRBD1 (6 bases). The germline gives CDR1 MDHEN, CDR2 SYDVKM. CDR3 length equals 16 residues. Deletions cut 1 base from V and 0 bases from J, with 11 bases between.

The rearrangement links TRBV29-1 to TRBJ2-5; TRBD1 is a possible D gene (6 bases). Germline V gives CDR1 SQVTM, CDR2 ANQGSEA. Trimming shortened V by 1 base and J by 6 bases, and 9 bases separated the two germline ends. The CDR3 consists of 12 residues. The CDR3 sequence: CSVEGRGQTQYF. Written as DNA, the CDR3 is TGCAGCGTTGAAGGCAGGGGACAGACCCAGTACTTC.

In regard to this clone: Additional DNA sequences in this sample encode the identical CDR3. J is TRBJ1-4 and V is TRBV27; D is undetermined. The germline gives CDR1 MNHEY, CDR2 SMNVEV (reference sequence). The CDR3 spans 14 residues. V shed 3 bases and J shed 0 bases, with 5 bases lying between them. CDR3 nucleotides: TGTGCCAGCAGTTTCGGTGCAACTAATGAAAAACTGTTTTTT. Translation gives CASSFGATNEKLFF.

The chain combines TRBV7-6 with TRBJ2-3, with D hard to call. Trimming shortened V by 5 bases and J by 1 base, and 13 bases separated the two germline ends. This CDR3 is 15 amino acids long. Germline CDR1 reads SGHVS; CDR2 reads FNYEAQ. CDR3 loop: CASSPQATRTDTQYF. CDR3 bases: TGTGCCAGCAGCCCTCAGGCTACTCGCACAGATACGCAGTATTTT.

This sequence joins TRBV7-8 and TRBJ1-1; tentative D call: TRBD1 (5 bases). V lost 1 base to trimming and J lost 1 base, with 10 bases between them. From germline, CDR1 is SGHVS and CDR2 FQNEAQ. This CDR3 has 15 amino acids. Here the CDR3 reads CASSLGAGSNTEAFF. The CDR3 nucleotides read TGTGCCAGCAGCTTAGGGGCAGGGTCGAACACTGAAGCTTTCTTT. Based on the CDR3 plus reference TRBV7-8 and TRBJ1-1, the full variable domain is GAGVSQSPRYKVAKRGQDVALRCDPISGHVSLFWYQQALGQGPEFLTYFQNEAQLDKSGLPSDRFFAERPEGSVSTLKIQRTQQEDSAVYLCASSLGAGSNTEAFFGQGTRLTVV.